The 20 T cell receptor beta chains given below trace back to one sample, sequenced in a study of shared clonotypes between healthy human individuals. Profiling relied on immunoSEQ multiplex PCR, and the TCRdb table lists in-frame clones only, not all of them. This sample yields millions of clones, of which more than 85% are seen a single time; about 0.39% belongs to the top ten. Sequencing input: naive CD4+ T cells from PBMCs. Subset here: CD45RA+ positively selected. The source is a man between 18 and 35 years old in good health. Some clones in this sample may be carry-over from other donors' samples.

V gene TRBV4-2 combines with J gene TRBJ2-6; no clear D. CDR1 is LGHNA and CDR2 is YNFKEQ in the germline V gene. V was shortened by 0 bases and J by 1 base, with 7 bases between the two germline ends. This CDR3 contains 16 residues. The CDR3 here is CASSQEKASGANVLTF. Here the CDR3 DNA reads TGTGCCAGCAGCCAAGAAAAGGCGTCTGGGGCCAACGTCCTGACTTTC.

The chain recombines TRBV13 with TRBJ2-1, with TRBD1 identical over 8 bases. Germline V gene data show CDR1 as PRHDT and CDR2 as FYEKMQ (reference sequence). This CDR3 region has 16 residues. With V trimmed by 5 bases and J by 5 bases, 11 bases remained unmatched. CDR3 DNA sequence: TGTGCCAGCAGCCCTACGGACAGGGAGAACGACAATGAGCAGTTCTTC. Amino acids: CASSPTDRENDNEQFF. Combining the CDR3 with reference TRBV13 and TRBJ2-1 gives the whole variable domain AAGVIQSPRHLIKEKRETATLKCYPIPRHDTVYWYQQGPGQDPQFLISFYEKMQSDKGSIPDRFSAQQFSDYHSELNMSSLELGDSALYFCASSPTDRENDNEQFFGPGTRLTVL.

The V and J genes are TRBV9 and TRBJ2-3, with D possibly being TRBD1 (8 bases). Trimming took 2 bases from V and 1 from J, leaving 20 bases between them. Germline CDR1 and CDR2: SGDLS and YYNGEE. The CDR3 consists of 18 residues. The CDR3 nucleotides are TGTGCCAGCAGCGTTGGAGCGAACAGGGGGGGACGCACAGATACGCAGTATTTT. This translates into CASSVGANRGGRTDTQYF.

This clone showed up just once. The genes are TRBV6-5 and TRBJ1-5, with TRBD1 matching 9 bases. V gave up 5 bases and J gave up 4 bases; unmatched junction bases: 6. The CDR3 spans 15 residues. Germline-derived CDR1 and CDR2 are MNHEY and SVGAGI. CDR3: CASSVDRGVNQPQHF. CDR3 DNA sequence: TGTGCCAGCAGTGTGGACAGGGGTGTTAATCAGCCCCAGCATTTT.

Concerning this clone itself: One junction end disagrees with the germline gene, perhaps due to a read error. This chain links TRBV28 with TRBJ2-5; 9 nucleotides line up with TRBD2. The CDR3 has 15 amino acids. The germline V gene has CDR1 MDHEN and CDR2 SYDVKM. The CDR3 sequence is CASSLRTSAQGTQYF. The CDR3 DNA reads TGTGCCAGCAGCCTGAGGACTAGCGCCCAAGGGACCCAGTACTTC.

The chain carries TRBV2 and TRBJ1-5, with D unclear. The CDR3 has 14 residues. Germline V gene data show CDR1 as SNHLY and CDR2 as FYNNEI. V was trimmed by 3 bases and J by 4 bases, leaving 10 bases between them. The CDR3 protein is CASSDGVANQPQHF. The CDR3 DNA follows: TGTGCCAGCAGTGACGGGGTAGCAAATCAGCCCCAGCATTTT. Full variable domain (rest looked up from reference TRBV2 and TRBJ1-5): EPEVTQTPSHQVTQMGQEVILRCVPISNHLYFYWYRQILGQKVEFLVSFYNNEISEKSEIFDDQFSVERPDGSNFTLKIRSTKLEDSAMYFCASSDGVANQPQHFGDGTRLSIL.

The chain links TRBV9 to TRBJ2-7; D may be TRBD1 or TRBD2 (7 bases each). Germline V gene data show CDR1 as SGDLS and CDR2 as YYNGEE. This CDR3 region has 15 residues. The V end lost 4 bases, the J end lost 2 bases, and 16 bases lay between the germline ends. This CDR3 is CASSSRDSGAYEQYF. The CDR3 DNA follows: TGTGCCAGCAGCTCCCGGGACAGCGGGGCCTACGAGCAGTACTTC.

The CDR3: CASSENRGSGKNIQYF. CDR3 in DNA: TGTGCCAGCAGTGAGAACAGGGGATCGGGCAAAAACATTCAGTACTTC. The chain has TRBV2 and TRBJ2-4, with TRBD1 matching 7 bases. Per germline, CDR1 SNHLY and CDR2 FYNNEI. The V and J ends lost 3 bases and 3 bases, in that order; junction bases with no gene match: 8. This CDR3 has 16 amino acids.

CDR3 nucleotides: TGTGCCAGCAGCTTTAATAGGGGGGGCTACACCTTC. Its protein is CASSFNRGGYTF. V usage is TRBV11-2 and J usage is TRBJ1-2, with D perhaps TRBD1 (6 bases). Deletions cut 3 bases from V and 8 bases from J, with 10 bases between. Germline V gene sequence: CDR1 SGHAT, CDR2 FQNNGV. The CDR3 is made up of 12 amino acids.

The V call is TRBV20-1, the J call TRBJ2-5; D remains unclear. Germline loops: CDR1 DFQATT, CDR2 SNEGSKA (reference sequence). V lost 6 bases to trimming and J lost 7 bases, with 9 bases between them. The CDR3 runs 10 residues. In DNA, the CDR3 is TGCAGTGCGGCCGGTGGGACCCAGTACTTC. Its translation: CSAAGGTQYF.

This sequence joins TRBV28 and TRBJ2-7, with a weak D call TRBD2 (5 bases). The germline gives CDR1 MDHEN, CDR2 SYDVKM. Deletions cut 8 bases from V and 2 bases from J, with 10 bases between. The CDR3 consists of 12 residues. This CDR3 reads CASGGRPYEQYF. CDR3 in DNA: TGTGCCAGCGGAGGCAGGCCCTACGAGCAGTACTTC.

The chain recombines TRBV19 with TRBJ2-7; D might be TRBD1 or TRBD2, each matching 5 bases. Trimming pared 5 bases from V and 6 bases from J, leaving 11 bases between. This CDR3 comprises 12 residues. Per germline, CDR1 LNHDA and CDR2 SQIVND (reference sequence). CDR3 DNA sequence: TGTGCCAGTAGTTATCACGGGGCCGAGCAGTACTTC. It yields the protein CASSYHGAEQYF. The full variable domain, in which reference TRBV19 and TRBJ2-7 provide the parts outside the CDR3, is DGGITQSPKYLFRKEGQNVTLSCEQNLNHDAMYWYRQDPGQGLRLIYYSQIVNDFQKGDIAEGYSVSREKKESFPLTVTSAQKNPTAFYLCASSYHGAEQYFGPGTRLTVT.

This clone was seen only once. The gene calls are TRBV18 and TRBJ2-7; TRBD2 matches at 9 bases. Germline-derived CDR1 and CDR2 are KGHSH and LQKENI. CDR3 length: 14 residues. Germline trimming cut 8 bases from V and 0 bases from J; bases unmatched to any gene: 5. The CDR3 DNA is TGTGCCAGCCTTACTAGCGGGCGCTCCTACGAGCAGTACTTC. As protein: CASLTSGRSYEQYF.

The J gene is TRBJ2-3, the V gene TRBV19; TRBD1 might be the D (6 bases). CDR1 is LNHDA and CDR2 is SQIVND in the germline V gene (reference sequence). This CDR3 comprises 14 residues. V lost 4 bases and J 7 bases, leaving 15 bases between the germline ends. The CDR3 here is CASSKGHTSNTQYF. The CDR3 region has the DNA TGTGCCAGTAGTAAGGGACACACTTCAAATACGCAGTATTTT.

The V gene is TRBV9, the J gene TRBJ2-1, with D possibly called TRBD1 or TRBD2 (5 bases each). With 0 bases removed from V and 4 bases from J, the gap between germline ends came to 11 bases. CDR1 is SGDLS and CDR2 is YYNGEE in the germline V gene. CDR3 size: 15 residues. The CDR3 DNA follows: TGTGCCAGCAGCGTAGAGGTGGGACCATACAATGAGCAGTTCTTC. This sequence encodes CASSVEVGPYNEQFF.

The chain is built from TRBV10-3 and TRBJ2-7; 7 bases are shared with TRBD2. The CDR3 runs to 14 residues. Germline loops: CDR1 ENHRY, CDR2 SYGVKD. J gave up 6 bases and V 4 bases, and 9 bases lay outside the gene matches. The CDR3 region is CAISVQRDSGEQYF. CDR3 sequence (DNA): TGTGCCATCAGTGTCCAGCGGGATTCTGGCGAGCAGTACTTC.

The chain recombines TRBV7-9 with TRBJ1-5; 7 bases match TRBD1. V lost 5 bases, J lost 3 bases, and 10 bases stayed unmatched. The germline V gene has CDR1 SEHNR and CDR2 FQNEAQ (reference sequence). The CDR3 totals 16 residues. Here the CDR3 DNA reads TGTGCCAGCAGCCAGGCGGCAGGGGGGAACAATCAGCCCCAGCATTTT. Encoded protein: CASSQAAGGNNQPQHF.

The rearrangement links TRBV6-6 to TRBJ1-3; D is uncertain. The CDR3 runs 12 residues. Trimming removed 7 bases at V and 7 bases at J, with 11 bases between. Germline V gene sequence: CDR1 MNHNY, CDR2 SVGAGI (reference sequence). In DNA, the CDR3 is TGTGCCAGCATATCTCAGACGAACACCATATATTTT. Translating gives CASISQTNTIYF.

This clone was recorded once. The genes are TRBV19 and TRBJ2-1; TRBD1 might be the D (6 bases). Germline V gene data show CDR1 as LNHDA and CDR2 as SQIVND (reference sequence). The CDR3 runs to 14 residues. V was shortened by 5 bases and J by 7 bases, with 15 bases between the two germline ends. CDR3 in DNA: TGTGCCAGTAGTTTGAGACAGGTTGGGAATGAGCAGTTCTTC. It is translated as CASSLRQVGNEQFF.

The rearrangement links TRBV10-3 to TRBJ1-5, with D tentatively TRBD1 (6 bases). Germline values: CDR1 ENHRY, CDR2 SYGVKD. This CDR3 is 14 amino acids long. The V gene lost 4 bases and the J gene lost 2 bases, with 9 bases spanning the gap. The CDR3 coding sequence is TGTGCCATCAGTGTACAGGGTGGCAATCAGCCCCAGCATTTT. The encoded protein is CAISVQGGNQPQHF.